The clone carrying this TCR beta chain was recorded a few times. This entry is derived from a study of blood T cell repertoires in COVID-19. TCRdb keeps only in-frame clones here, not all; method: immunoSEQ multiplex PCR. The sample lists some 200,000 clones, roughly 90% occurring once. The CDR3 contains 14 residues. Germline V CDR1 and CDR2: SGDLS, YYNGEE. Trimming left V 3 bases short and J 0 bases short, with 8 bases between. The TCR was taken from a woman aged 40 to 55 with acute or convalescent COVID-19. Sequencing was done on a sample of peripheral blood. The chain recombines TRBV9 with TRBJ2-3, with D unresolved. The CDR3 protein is CASSEFSSTDTQYF. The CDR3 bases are TGTGCCAGCAGCGAGTTTAGCAGCACAGATACGCAGTATTTT.